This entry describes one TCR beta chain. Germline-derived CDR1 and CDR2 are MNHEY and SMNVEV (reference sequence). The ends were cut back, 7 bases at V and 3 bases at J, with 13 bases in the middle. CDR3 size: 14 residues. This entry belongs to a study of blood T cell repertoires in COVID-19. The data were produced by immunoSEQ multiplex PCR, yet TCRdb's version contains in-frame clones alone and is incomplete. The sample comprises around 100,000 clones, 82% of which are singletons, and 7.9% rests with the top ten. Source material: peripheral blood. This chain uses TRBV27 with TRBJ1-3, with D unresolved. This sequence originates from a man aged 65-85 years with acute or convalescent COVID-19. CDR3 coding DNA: TGTGCCAGCATATCCCGGGAGGTTGGAAACACCATATATTTT. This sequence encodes CASISREVGNTIYF.